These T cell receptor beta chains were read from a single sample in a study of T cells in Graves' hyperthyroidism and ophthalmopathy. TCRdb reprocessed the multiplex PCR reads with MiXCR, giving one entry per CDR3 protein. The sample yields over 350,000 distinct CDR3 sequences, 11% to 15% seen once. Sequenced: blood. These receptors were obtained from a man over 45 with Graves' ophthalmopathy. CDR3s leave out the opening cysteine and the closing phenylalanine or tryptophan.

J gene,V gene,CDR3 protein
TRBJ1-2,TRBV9,ASRSTGGGYT
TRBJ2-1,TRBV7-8,ASSSTIEGNEQF
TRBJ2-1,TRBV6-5,ASSFVGGGNEQF
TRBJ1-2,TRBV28,ASSFPGNLGTNYGYT
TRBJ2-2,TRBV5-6,ASSGVTWGGELF
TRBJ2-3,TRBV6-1,ASSQTDTDTQY
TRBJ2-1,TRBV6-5,ASSYSPGLAYNEQF
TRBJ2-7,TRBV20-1,SARGTTSSRLPFYEQY
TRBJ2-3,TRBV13,ASRTGVSDTQY
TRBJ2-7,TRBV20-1,SANRGSLADSYEQY
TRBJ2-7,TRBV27,ASSFTGTSYEQY
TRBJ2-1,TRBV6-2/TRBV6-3,ASRLLNNEQF
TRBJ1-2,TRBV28,ASSPGPPSYGYT
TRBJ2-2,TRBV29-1,SGLQGGELF
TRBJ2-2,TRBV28,ASSLDSPATGELF
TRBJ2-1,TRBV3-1,ASSPQKQGTGNEQF
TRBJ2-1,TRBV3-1,ASSQAVLGKRESSYNEQF
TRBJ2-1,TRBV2,ASSEPTSGGTTYNEQF
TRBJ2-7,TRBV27,ASSVLAGGEQY
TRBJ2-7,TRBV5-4,ASSFEGWGSEQY
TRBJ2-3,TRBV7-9,ASSPPWGGITDTQY
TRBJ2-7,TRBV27,ASSLLGGRVYEQY
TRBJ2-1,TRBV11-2,ASSLMRVNNEQF
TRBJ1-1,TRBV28,ASRDGGVPEAF
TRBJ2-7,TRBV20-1,SARRGSGDPYEQY
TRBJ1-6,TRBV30,AWRTGPPAPLH
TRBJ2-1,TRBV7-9,ASSPTAGGPNEQF
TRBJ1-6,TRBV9,ASSASGQGAWSPLH
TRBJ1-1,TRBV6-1,ASRTTGTGLNEAF
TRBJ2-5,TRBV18,ASSRYDSGTGETQY
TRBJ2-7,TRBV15,ATSKRDGTGGSYEQY
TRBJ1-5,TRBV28,ASSSGFSSNQPQH
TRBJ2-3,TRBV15,ATSTGQGAGTQY
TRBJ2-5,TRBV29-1,SVGDGETQY
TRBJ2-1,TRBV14,ASSKRAQLHPNEQS
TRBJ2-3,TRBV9,ASSVSGGRGADTQY
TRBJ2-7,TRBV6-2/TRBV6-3,ASSYSSETAYEQY
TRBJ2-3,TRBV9,ASSVELADTQY
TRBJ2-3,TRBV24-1,ATSDPGVSRPDTQY
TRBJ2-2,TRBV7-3,ASSWGSGTNTGELF
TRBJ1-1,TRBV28,ASSFSQGAAF